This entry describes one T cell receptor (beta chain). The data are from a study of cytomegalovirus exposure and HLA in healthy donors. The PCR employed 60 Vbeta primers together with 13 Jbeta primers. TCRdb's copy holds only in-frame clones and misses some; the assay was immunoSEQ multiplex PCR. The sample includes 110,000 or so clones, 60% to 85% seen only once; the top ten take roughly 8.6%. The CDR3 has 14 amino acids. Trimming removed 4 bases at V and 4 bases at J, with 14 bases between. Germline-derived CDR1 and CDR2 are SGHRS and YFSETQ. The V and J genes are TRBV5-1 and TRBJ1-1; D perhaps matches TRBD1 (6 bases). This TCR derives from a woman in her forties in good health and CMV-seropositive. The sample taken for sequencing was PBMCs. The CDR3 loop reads CASSNYRGGTEAFF. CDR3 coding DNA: TGCGCCAGCAGCAATTATAGGGGGGGCACTGAAGCTTTCTTT.